A single sample is the source of the 7 T cell receptor beta chains below, sequenced in a study of glioma-infiltrating T cells after dendritic cell vaccination. The time point is: after dendritic cell vaccination, including at tumor progression/relapse. The repertoire was sequenced with immunoSEQ multiplex PCR; TCRdb's copy has only in-frame clones and lacks some. The table has approximately 92,000 clones, less than 90% seen once. Specimen: blood, collected after dendritic cell vaccination. Every receptor here comes from a human donor with glioblastoma.

The rearrangement links TRBV13 to TRBJ1-6; unclear D gene. This CDR3 is 14 amino acids long. Trimming left V 5 bases short and J 8 bases short, with 13 bases between. Germline V gene lookup returns CDR1 PRHDT and CDR2 FYEKMQ (reference sequence). The CDR3 nucleotides are TGTGCCAGCAGCGCCGGGAGCCGGTATTCACCCCTCCACTTT. This translates into CASSAGSRYSPLHF.

This chain connects TRBV7-6 to TRBJ2-1; a weak D match, TRBD2 (6 bases). The CDR3 spans 13 residues. Trimming cost V 1 base and J 10 bases, with 11 bases left between them. The V gene's germline CDR1 is SGHVS and CDR2 FNYEAQ. Written as DNA, the CDR3 is TGTGCCAGCAGCTTAGTCGAAGCGGGCGAGCAGTTCTTC. This gives the protein CASSLVEAGEQFF.

V is TRBV2 and J is TRBJ2-5; 13 bases are a match to TRBD2. This CDR3 is 23 amino acids long. Germline CDR1 reads SNHLY; CDR2 reads FYNNEI. V lost 6 bases to trimming and J lost 5 bases; unmatched junction nucleotides: 30. The CDR3 reads CASRSPATSGGPDNQFYRETQYF. The CDR3 coding sequence is TGTGCCAGCAGGAGTCCCGCGACTAGCGGGGGGCCAGATAACCAGTTCTATCGGGAGACCCAGTACTTC.

J is TRBJ2-5 and V is TRBV28; TRBD2 is a possible D gene (6 bases). Trimming cost V 6 bases and J 7 bases, with 24 bases left between them. The CDR3 has 16 residues. Germline values: CDR1 MDHEN, CDR2 SYDVKM. CDR3 protein: CASRRRGSGNLGTQYF. The CDR3 DNA reads TGTGCCAGCAGACGACGGGGTAGCGGCAACTTGGGGACCCAGTACTTC.

This chain's CDR3 is CASSRKLAGGPGTQYF. CDR3 nucleotide sequence: TGTGCCAGCAGCCGAAAACTAGCGGGAGGGCCGGGTACGCAGTATTTT. The chain has TRBV5-7 and TRBJ2-3; 13 bases are a match to TRBD2. TRBV5-7 is filed as an ORF, its function uncertain. The CDR3 runs 16 residues. V lost 4 bases, J lost 8 bases, and 10 bases stayed unmatched.

The gene calls are TRBV11-2 and TRBJ2-2; 13 nucleotides align to TRBD2. CDR1 and CDR2 (germline): SGHAT, FQNNGV. V gave up 7 bases and J gave up 0 bases; unmatched junction bases: 8. This CDR3 contains 18 residues. The CDR3 bases are TGTGCCAGCACCCTGACTAGCGGGGGGACCTCGAACACCGGGGAGCTGTTTTTT. This codes for CASTLTSGGTSNTGELFF. The full variable domain, rest sourced from reference TRBV11-2 and TRBJ2-2, is EAGVAQSPRYKIIEKRQSVAFWCNPISGHATLYWYQQILGQGPKLLIQFQNNGVVDDSQLPKDRFSAERLKGVDSTLKIQPAKLEDSAVYLCASTLTSGGTSNTGELFFGEGSRLTVL.

This clone was seen only a few times. The V and J genes are TRBV7-6 and TRBJ2-2, with D possibly being TRBD2 (6 bases). This CDR3 contains 16 residues. Germline V gives CDR1 SGHVS, CDR2 FNYEAQ. Trimming pared 5 bases from V and 5 bases from J, leaving 18 bases between. The CDR3 reads CASSRGTPLETGELFF. CDR3 nucleotide sequence: TGTGCCAGCAGCCGAGGGACTCCCCTCGAAACCGGGGAGCTGTTTTTT.